Presented here are 8 T cell receptor beta chains from one specimen sequenced in a study of blood T cell repertoires in COVID-19. Sequenced by immunoSEQ multiplex PCR; TCRdb stores in-frame clones only, minus some. The repertoire has under 200,000 clones, around four fifths of them found once; the top ten carry roughly 8.4%. The sample consisted of peripheral blood. The receptors were sampled from a woman older than 75 with COVID-19, enrolled during active disease.

J is TRBJ2-5 and V is TRBV5-5, with 9 nucleotides matching TRBD1. This CDR3 contains 15 residues. V shed 3 bases and J 3 bases; nucleotides not matched to a gene: 6. Germline-derived CDR1 and CDR2 are SGHKS and YYEKEE (reference sequence). CDR3 in amino acids: CASSSPGTGKETQYF. The CDR3 coding sequence is TGTGCCAGCAGCTCCCCCGGGACAGGGAAAGAGACCCAGTACTTC.

The chain recombines TRBV6-5 with TRBJ1-6; D might be TRBD1 (5 bases). Deletions cut 0 bases from V and 5 bases from J, with 11 bases between. The CDR3 runs to 16 residues. Germline V lookup: CDR1 MNHEY, CDR2 SVGAGI. The DNA of the CDR3 is TGTGCCAGCAGTTACTCGTGGCAGGGAAATAATTCACCCCTCCACTTT. It codes for CASSYSWQGNNSPLHF.

DNA of the CDR3: TGTGCCAGCAGCCAACGACTAGCGGGAGCCACAGAGACCCAGTACTTC. Translated: CASSQRLAGATETQYF. The V call is TRBV3-1 (or the pseudogene TRBV3-2), the J call TRBJ2-5; TRBD2 matches at 12 bases. CDR1 is LGHDT, CDR2 YNNKEL, per germline (reference sequence). V shed 2 bases, J shed 4 bases, and the junction held 5 bases outside the gene matches. The CDR3 has 16 amino acids.

The J gene is TRBJ2-2, the V gene TRBV24-1, with D perhaps TRBD1 (5 bases). CDR3 size: 16 residues. Germline values: CDR1 KGHDR, CDR2 SFDVKD. Deletions cut 1 base from V and 3 bases from J, with 11 bases between. The CDR3 protein is CATSDFQGWDTGELFF. The CDR3 DNA is TGTGCCACCAGTGATTTCCAGGGATGGGACACCGGGGAGCTGTTTTTT.

V and J are TRBV2 and TRBJ1-6; 9 bases agree with TRBD1. Germline loops: CDR1 SNHLY, CDR2 FYNNEI. V lost 5 bases to trimming and J lost 11 bases; unmatched junction nucleotides: 7. The CDR3 extends over 14 amino acids. In DNA, the CDR3 is TGTGCCAGCAGTAAGGACAGGGGAAACCCACCCCTCCACTTT. The encoded protein is CASSKDRGNPPLHF.

This chain links TRBV4-2 with TRBJ1-3; 9 nucleotides line up with TRBD1. Losses at the gene ends were 0 bases for V and 5 bases for J; bases not matched to a gene: 8. CDR1 is LGHNA, CDR2 YNFKEQ, per germline. This CDR3 is 17 amino acids long. CDR3 nucleotides: TGTGCCAGCAGCCAAGAGTGGGGACAGGGTGTTAGAAACACCATATATTTT. Residues: CASSQEWGQGVRNTIYF.

V usage is TRBV5-1 and J usage is TRBJ2-5; D is uncertain. CDR1 SGHRS and CDR2 YFSETQ come from the germline V gene. The V gene lost 0 bases and the J gene lost 2 bases, with 2 bases spanning the gap. CDR3 length: 12 residues. The CDR3 DNA follows: TGCGCCAGCAGCTTGGTACAAGAGACCCAGTACTTC. Translation gives CASSLVQETQYF.

This chain uses TRBV14 with TRBJ2-1, with D perhaps matching TRBD2 (5 bases). Germline assignment: CDR1 SGHDN and CDR2 FVKESK. The CDR3 length is 14 residues. Trimming left V 4 bases short and J 6 bases short, with 13 bases between. CDR3 in amino acids: CASSRRRAGNEQFF. The CDR3 DNA follows: TGTGCCAGCAGCCGGAGGCGGGCGGGCAATGAGCAGTTCTTC.